This is a list of T cell receptor beta chains from one sample in a study of blood T cell repertoires in COVID-19. Profiling relied on immunoSEQ multiplex PCR, and the TCRdb table lists in-frame clones only, not all of them. The sample holds some 160,000 clones; around 92% are singletons and the top ten take roughly 2.8%. The source material was peripheral blood. Receptors originate from a man between 60 and 70 years old with acute or convalescent COVID-19. The CDR3 runs from the conserved cysteine through the conserved F or W. A D gene is named only where the DNA matches it firmly. Part of the rows lack a size; the others show once, few, many or a class for expanded clones.

V gene: TRBV11-2; D gene: TRBD2; clone size: -; J gene: TRBJ2-1; CDR3 protein: CASSLLRGDNEQFF; CDR3 DNA: TGTGCCAGCAGCTTACTCCGGGGGGACAATGAGCAGTTCTTC
V gene: TRBV7-2; D gene: TRBD1; clone size: -; J gene: TRBJ1-2; CDR3 protein: CASSLAGAATQGGSYGYTF; CDR3 DNA: TGTGCCAGCAGCTTAGCGGGTGCCGCGACACAGGGGGGCAGCTATGGCTACACCTTC
V gene: TRBV10-2; D gene: TRBD1; clone size: once; J gene: TRBJ1-1; CDR3 protein: CASTGQGGLRAFF; CDR3 DNA: TGCGCCAGCACTGGACAGGGGGGACTTCGGGCTTTCTTT
V gene: TRBV30; D gene: TRBD2; clone size: -; J gene: TRBJ2-1; CDR3 protein: CAWMKRASGGGEQFF; CDR3 DNA: TGTGCCTGGATGAAAAGGGCTAGCGGTGGGGGTGAGCAGTTCTTC
V gene: TRBV2; D gene: TRBD1; clone size: -; J gene: TRBJ1-3; CDR3 protein: CASRGTGAQTGNTIYF; CDR3 DNA: TGTGCCAGCAGGGGGACAGGGGCTCAAACTGGAAACACCATATATTTT
V gene: TRBV6-5; D gene: -; clone size: -; J gene: TRBJ1-1; CDR3 protein: CASTGNTEAFF; CDR3 DNA: TGTGCCAGCACGGGGAACACTGAAGCTTTCTTT
V gene: TRBV2; D gene: -; clone size: -; J gene: TRBJ1-4; CDR3 protein: CASSVGGEKLFF; CDR3 DNA: TGTGCCAGCAGTGTCGGGGGGGAAAAACTGTTTTTT
V gene: TRBV6-6; D gene: -; clone size: -; J gene: TRBJ1-4; CDR3 protein: CASGGGYTNEKLFF; CDR3 DNA: TGTGCCAGCGGGGGGGGGTATACAAATGAAAAACTGTTTTTT
V gene: TRBV12-5; D gene: -; clone size: -; J gene: TRBJ2-2; CDR3 protein: CASGSAAGFTGELFF; CDR3 DNA: TGTGCTAGTGGCTCCGCCGCAGGGTTCACCGGGGAGCTGTTTTTT
V gene: TRBV11-2; D gene: TRBD1; clone size: -; J gene: TRBJ1-3; CDR3 protein: CASSARDSFSGNTIYF; CDR3 DNA: TGTGCCAGCAGCGCACGGGACAGCTTCTCTGGAAACACCATATATTTT
V gene: TRBV5-8; D gene: -; clone size: once; J gene: TRBJ1-4; CDR3 protein: CASTLTGLEKLFF; CDR3 DNA: TGTGCCAGCACCTTAACTGGGCTCGAAAAACTGTTTTTT
V gene: TRBV4-1; D gene: -; clone size: -; J gene: TRBJ2-3; CDR3 protein: CASSLNTDTQYF; CDR3 DNA: TGCGCCAGCAGCCTCAACACAGATACGCAGTATTTT
V gene: TRBV10-3; D gene: TRBD1; clone size: -; J gene: TRBJ2-3; CDR3 protein: CAISESPGQYTDTQYF; CDR3 DNA: TGTGCCATCAGTGAGTCGCCGGGACAGTACACAGATACGCAGTATTTT
V gene: TRBV5-4; D gene: -; clone size: few; J gene: TRBJ1-6; CDR3 protein: CAFTQQGNNSPLHF; CDR3 DNA: TGTGCCTTTACCCAACAGGGAAATAATTCACCCCTCCACTTT
V gene: TRBV27; D gene: TRBD1; clone size: -; J gene: TRBJ1-2; CDR3 protein: CASSRGQGSKYGYTF; CDR3 DNA: TGTGCCAGCAGTCGGGGACAGGGGTCGAAATATGGCTACACCTTC
V gene: TRBV2; D gene: -; clone size: -; J gene: TRBJ2-7; CDR3 protein: CASSVRGRDEQYF; CDR3 DNA: TGTGCCAGCAGTGTGCGGGGTCGGGACGAGCAGTACTTC
V gene: TRBV5-1; D gene: TRBD2; clone size: once; J gene: TRBJ2-3; CDR3 protein: CASSGGGAADTQYF; CDR3 DNA: TGCGCCAGCAGTGGCGGGGGGGCGGCAGATACGCAGTATTTT
V gene: TRBV4-1; D gene: TRBD2; clone size: -; J gene: TRBJ2-7; CDR3 protein: CASSPGSGIYEQYF; CDR3 DNA: TGCGCCAGCAGCCCGGGTAGCGGGATCTACGAGCAGTACTTC
V gene: TRBV20-1; D gene: -; clone size: -; J gene: TRBJ2-7; CDR3 protein: CSAPQGYEQYF; CDR3 DNA: TGCAGTGCCCCCCAGGGGTACGAGCAGTACTTC
V gene: TRBV15; D gene: -; clone size: -; J gene: TRBJ1-2; CDR3 protein: CATSRPDSANYGYTF; CDR3 DNA: TGTGCCACCAGCAGACCGGACAGTGCGAACTATGGCTACACCTTC
V gene: TRBV7-2; D gene: TRBD2; clone size: -; J gene: TRBJ2-7; CDR3 protein: CASSLTGGGLSYEQYF; CDR3 DNA: TGTGCCAGCAGCCTCACGGGGGGGGGCCTCTCCTACGAGCAGTACTTC
V gene: TRBV2; D gene: TRBD1; clone size: -; J gene: TRBJ1-2; CDR3 protein: CASSETRGQGQGYTF; CDR3 DNA: TGTGCCAGCAGTGAAACAAGAGGACAGGGTCAAGGCTACACCTTC
V gene: TRBV5-1; D gene: TRBD1; clone size: -; J gene: TRBJ1-2; CDR3 protein: CASSLQGANYGYTF; CDR3 DNA: TGCGCCAGCAGCCTCCAGGGGGCTAACTATGGCTACACCTTC
V gene: TRBV6-1; D gene: -; clone size: -; J gene: TRBJ2-1; CDR3 protein: CASSEDPGYNEQFF; CDR3 DNA: TGTGCCAGCAGTGAAGACCCAGGCTACAATGAGCAGTTCTTC
V gene: TRBV7-2; D gene: -; clone size: -; J gene: TRBJ2-7; CDR3 protein: CASSLAIPSYEQYF; CDR3 DNA: TGTGCCAGCAGCTTGGCAATACCCTCCTACGAGCAGTACTTC
V gene: TRBV29-1; D gene: TRBD1; clone size: once; J gene: TRBJ2-7; CDR3 protein: CSVDDRERPYEQYF; CDR3 DNA: TGCAGCGTGGATGACAGGGAGCGCCCCTACGAGCAGTACTTC